This T cell receptor beta chain appears in the sequencing data of a study of post-analysis software for immune sequencing data. Across the study: The patients showed relapsing-remitting, secondary progressive and progressive-relapsing multiple sclerosis courses. Findings and caveats of the study: Controls showed lower frequencies than patients for roughly five TRBV segments, and TRBV5-6, TRBV5-1 and TRBV20-1 were among these. For normalized Chao1 diversity, multiple sclerosis patients scored significantly lower than controls did. Strong same-batch co-clustering of samples appeared with F measure clustering.

A remark on this clonotype: Its antigen is still unknown.

The CDR3 extends over 16 amino acids. Germline CDR1 SGHAT, CDR2 FQNNGV. V was clipped by 4 bases and J by 6 bases, with 22 bases between them. Unique molecular identifiers were built into the TCR beta cDNA libraries. A population of roughly 0.9 to 11 million T cells gave rise to 450,000 to 500,000 cDNA molecules. TCRdb redid the calling of the PCR reads with MiXCR, one entry per CDR3 protein. The table includes roughly 570,000 distinct CDR3 sequences, 34% detected once. This receptor was obtained from a girl aged 2 to 17 with multiple sclerosis. V and J are TRBV11-2 and TRBJ2-7; TRBD1 or TRBD2 may be the D gene (6 bases each). Sample: blood. CDR3 bases: TGTGCCAGCAGCTCCAAAAGCGGAGGGGGGCTGGGCGAGCAGTACTTC. The encoded protein is CASSSKSGGGLGEQYF.